Following are 21 T cell receptor beta chains from one sample sequenced in a study of vaccination effects on CD4 cells after COVID-19. For these TCRs, the target antigens are not known. The method was immunoSEQ multiplex PCR; TCRdb's version includes in-frame clones alone and lacks a portion of them. Of roughly 68,000 clones listed, 74% were seen once; the top ten hold approximately 1.5%. Before sequencing took place, the ViraFEST assay used viral peptide pools to expand antigen-specific CD4+ T cells. Culture proceeded for nine to eleven days, and CD4+ T cells were then isolated. Participants completed two doses of the BNT162b2 or mRNA-1273 vaccine. This material consisted of CD4+ T cells from PBMCs cultured with HCoV-229E spike peptides, taken after COVID-19 vaccination. The origin of the receptors is a human donor who received a COVID-19 vaccine.

The chain uses TRBV7-3 and TRBJ2-3, with D uncertain. CDR3 length: 13 residues. With 5 bases removed from V and 6 bases from J, the gap between germline ends came to 12 bases. Germline lookup yields CDR1 SGHTA and CDR2 FQGTGA. The CDR3 here is CASSPLAGDTQYF. In DNA form, the CDR3 reads TGTGCCAGCAGCCCGTTAGCTGGGGATACGCAGTATTTT.

The V call is TRBV5-4, the J call TRBJ2-2, with D perhaps matching TRBD2 (5 bases). This CDR3 is built from 14 residues. Germline V gives CDR1 SGHNT, CDR2 YYREEE (reference sequence). Trimming shortened V by 4 bases and J by 7 bases, and 14 bases separated the two germline ends. DNA for the CDR3: TGTGCCAGCAGCCCCCCGGCCGGAGGCGGGGAGCTGTTTTTT. Protein sequence: CASSPPAGGGELFF.

This clone was counted between two and nine times. J is TRBJ2-2 and V is TRBV19, with TRBD1 identical over 7 bases. The ends lost 7 bases at V and 1 base at J; junction bases unmatched: 6. CDR1 is LNHDA, CDR2 SQIVND, per germline (reference sequence). CDR3 length: 15 residues. Here the CDR3 reads CASTLRTGNTGELFF. CDR3 nucleotides: TGTGCCAGTACCCTACGGACAGGGAACACCGGGGAGCTGTTTTTT.

This chain joins TRBV7-3 and TRBJ2-6; D might be TRBD2 (5 bases). Per germline, CDR1 SGHTA and CDR2 FQGTGA. The CDR3 has 15 amino acids. Trimming pared 5 bases from V and 2 bases from J, leaving 10 bases between. The CDR3 sequence: CASSPGNTGANVLTF. The CDR3 DNA sequence: TGTGCCAGCAGCCCGGGGAATACTGGGGCCAACGTCCTGACTTTC.

The genes are TRBV10-1 and TRBJ1-5; the D gene is possibly TRBD1 (5 bases). The CDR3 is made up of 13 amino acids. The germline V gene has CDR1 WNHNN and CDR2 SYGVQD (reference sequence). The ends were cut back, 4 bases at V and 3 bases at J, with 7 bases in the middle. CDR3 in amino acids: CASSAGPNQPQHF. In DNA, the CDR3 is TGCGCCAGCAGTGCGGGGCCCAATCAGCCCCAGCATTTT.

V is TRBV19 and J is TRBJ2-5; D is possibly TRBD2 (5 bases). The CDR3 is 17 amino acids. Germline CDR1 is LNHDA and CDR2 is SQIVND (reference sequence). V dropped 1 base and J dropped 5 bases, with 20 bases sitting between them. The CDR3 nucleotides are TGTGCCAGTAGTATAGGGCCGCGGAAGGGAGTGAGCGAGACCCAGTACTTC. Translating it yields CASSIGPRKGVSETQYF.

The J gene is TRBJ2-1, the V gene TRBV24-1; TRBD2 matches 7 bases. Trimming at V came to 3 bases and at J to 0 bases, leaving 4 bases not matched to a gene. The CDR3 has 16 residues. The germline V gene has CDR1 KGHDR and CDR2 SFDVKD. The CDR3 nucleotides are TGTGCCACCAGTGATCGATCGGGGGGCTCCTACAATGAGCAGTTCTTC. It encodes CATSDRSGGSYNEQFF.

The chain has TRBV7-8 and TRBJ2-2; tentative D call: TRBD1 (5 bases). There are 18 residues in the CDR3. In germline, CDR1 is SGHVS, CDR2 FQNEAQ. The V gene lost 2 bases and the J gene lost 8 bases, with 24 bases spanning the gap. CDR3 sequence: CASSLIFATAGWKGELFF. CDR3 bases: TGTGCCAGCAGCTTAATATTCGCTACGGCAGGGTGGAAAGGGGAGCTGTTTTTT.

The rearrangement uses TRBV12-5 and TRBJ2-2; D is unresolved. Trimming pared 0 bases from V and 6 bases from J, leaving 11 bases between. Germline V CDR1 and CDR2: LGHNT, FRNRAP. The CDR3 spans 15 residues. The CDR3 sequence: CASGLVVTVPGELFF. CDR3 bases: TGTGCTAGTGGTTTGGTAGTCACAGTTCCCGGGGAGCTGTTTTTT. The full variable domain, with the rest looked up from reference TRBV12-5 and TRBJ2-2, is DARVTQTPRHKVTEMGQEVTMRCQPILGHNTVFWYRQTMMQGLELLAYFRNRAPLDDSGMPKDRFSAEMPDATLATLKIQPSEPRDSAVYFCASGLVVTVPGELFFGEGSRLTVL.

A few counts support this clone. The chain employs TRBV3-1 (or the pseudogene TRBV3-2) and TRBJ2-1; no definite D call. Trimming removed 2 bases from V and 10 bases from J, with 12 bases in between. The CDR3 runs to 13 residues. CDR1 is LGHDT and CDR2 is YNNKEL in the germline V gene (reference sequence). The CDR3 sequence is CASSQRAQGEQFF. CDR3 coding DNA: TGTGCCAGCAGCCAACGGGCCCAAGGGGAGCAGTTCTTC.

The V gene is TRBV5-8, the J gene TRBJ1-5; no definite D call. This CDR3 is built from 10 residues. The V and J ends lost 4 bases and 13 bases respectively, with 9 bases between them. The germline CDR1 and CDR2 sequences are SGHTS and YDEGEE. The CDR3 protein is CASSPGPQHF. The DNA for the CDR3 is TGTGCCAGCAGCCCGGGCCCTCAGCATTTT.

The chain couples TRBV20-1 to TRBJ2-3; D not resolved. In germline, CDR1 is DFQATT, CDR2 SNEGSKA (reference sequence). The germline V and J ends were trimmed by 2 bases and 3 bases, with 3 bases remaining between them. CDR3 size: 11 residues. The CDR3 region is CSARKTDTQYF. CDR3 in DNA: TGCAGTGCTAGAAAAACAGATACGCAGTATTTT.

This chain connects TRBV18 to TRBJ2-3; TRBD1 agrees at 9 bases. V shed 3 bases, J shed 3 bases, and the junction held 7 bases outside the gene matches. The germline V gene encodes CDR1 KGHSH and CDR2 LQKENI. The CDR3 runs 16 residues. The CDR3 DNA reads as TGTGCCAGCTCACCCCTAGGACAGGGGATAACAGATACGCAGTATTTT. This sequence encodes CASSPLGQGITDTQYF.

The genes are TRBV12-3 or TRBV12-4 and TRBJ2-1; no clear D gene. The V end lost 3 bases, the J end lost 10 bases, and 10 bases lay between the germline ends. The CDR3 contains 12 residues. DNA of the CDR3: TGTGCCAGCAGTTTTTATTCTGGAGAGCAGTTCTTC. This translates into CASSFYSGEQFF.

The rearrangement links TRBV6-5 to TRBJ2-3, with 9 bases that match TRBD1. The CDR3 is 16 residues long. Germline assignment: CDR1 MNHEY and CDR2 SVGAGI. The trim removed 4 bases at V and 6 bases at J, leaving 11 bases unmatched. CDR3 loop: CASSSYGTGPTDTQYF. The CDR3 coding sequence is TGTGCCAGCAGTTCCTACGGGACAGGGCCCACGGATACGCAGTATTTT.

This clone was picked up one time. The genes are TRBV24-1 and TRBJ2-1, with 9 positions matching TRBD1. There are 16 residues in the CDR3. J lost 7 bases, V lost 3 bases, and 9 bases had no gene match. The V gene's germline CDR1 is KGHDR and CDR2 SFDVKD. CDR3 region: CATSDETGTGWNEQFF. CDR3 sequence (DNA): TGTGCCACCAGTGATGAGACCGGGACAGGGTGGAATGAGCAGTTCTTC.

This chain links TRBV7-9 with TRBJ1-2; D not certain. V lost 3 bases to trimming and J lost 4 bases, with 21 bases between them. The CDR3 has 17 residues. The germline V gene has CDR1 SEHNR and CDR2 FQNEAQ (reference sequence). The chain's CDR3 is CASSLAPRGPLGYGYTF. The CDR3, as DNA: TGTGCCAGCAGCTTGGCTCCTCGAGGCCCCCTAGGCTATGGCTACACCTTC.

V and J are TRBV5-1 and TRBJ1-3; no reliable D call. The germline V and J ends were trimmed by 0 bases and 0 bases, with 4 bases remaining between them. The CDR3 length is 14 residues. CDR1 and CDR2 from the germline V gene are SGHRS and YFSETQ. CDR3 bases: TGCGCCAGCAGCTTGGAATACTCTGGAAACACCATATATTTT. This translates into CASSLEYSGNTIYF.

The rearrangement joins TRBV6-6 to TRBJ1-2, with D unclear. The CDR3 has 14 amino acids. Trimming took off 0 bases at V and 5 bases at J, with 10 bases between the two ends. CDR1 MNHNY and CDR2 SVGAGI come from the germline V gene (reference sequence). The DNA for the CDR3 is TGTGCCAGCAGTTACTCGGACGTTGAGTATGGCTACACCTTC. It yields the protein CASSYSDVEYGYTF.

This rearrangement joins TRBV6-5 to TRBJ2-3; D might be TRBD2 (5 bases). The CDR3 has 15 amino acids. Germline CDR1 MNHEY, CDR2 SVGAGI. The V end lost 2 bases, the J end lost 1 base, and 10 bases lay between the germline ends. As DNA, the CDR3 is TGTGCCAGCAGTTACGAGAGGGTCCGCACAGATACGCAGTATTTT. It encodes CASSYERVRTDTQYF.

The chain is built from TRBV12-3 or TRBV12-4 and TRBJ1-5; D uncertain. The ends were cut back, 5 bases at V and 6 bases at J, with 11 bases in the middle. The CDR3 is made up of 13 amino acids. DNA of the CDR3: TGTGCCAGCAGTCCCGACGACTCTCAGCCCCAGCATTTT. It codes for CASSPDDSQPQHF.